The clone carrying this TCR beta chain was observed once. With 5 bases clipped from V and 7 bases from J, the junction kept 9 bases outside the gene matches. CDR3 length: 15 residues. CDR1 and CDR2 from the germline V gene are SGHTA and FQGNSA. Original processing notes: Reference gene primer amplification in the assay estimated nucleated cell counts. The method was immunoSEQ multiplex PCR; TCRdb's version includes in-frame clones alone and lacks a portion of them. The V and J calls and clone size are taken from that table; D and trimming were inferred from the DNA. The table records approximately 82,000 clones, around 88% of them present only once. This entry belongs to a study of blood T cell repertoires in COVID-19. As for the study in general: The United States, Italy and Spain provided the acute and convalescent COVID-19 samples. The cDNA or gDNA used as material had been derived from T cells, B-cell-depleted T cells, or PBMCs.

The chain joins TRBV7-2 to TRBJ2-5; TRBD2 agrees at 11 bases. This TCR was sampled from a woman aged 55-69 years with acute or convalescent COVID-19. Specimen: peripheral blood. In DNA form, the CDR3 reads TGTGCCAGCAGCATTAGCGGGGGGGCCCCCAGGACCCAGTACTTC. Translation: CASSISGGAPRTQYF.